Sequencing of this T cell receptor beta chain was carried out in a study of PD-L1 blockade in urothelial cancer. Study-level information: Researchers found blood samples held a median of approximately 150,000 T cells.

As to time point: peripheral blood 6 weeks after treatment start. Patients presented with locally advanced or metastatic urothelial carcinoma. Synthetic templates analogous to TCR were spiked into all PCRs individually. Clones were read by immunoSEQ multiplex PCR, and TCRdb kept only the in-frame ones, dropping some. The repertoire holds tens of thousands of clones, with 85% to 90% as singletons. The CDR3 runs 15 residues. V was clipped by 5 bases and J by 6 bases; unmatched bases: 8. CDR1 and CDR2 from the germline V gene are SGHVS and FNYEAQ. The chain combines TRBV7-6 with TRBJ1-2; TRBD1 aligns across 11 bases. Source: PBMCs, taken around atezolizumab (anti-PD-L1) treatment. The TCR was taken from a man between 60 and 75 years old with urothelial cancer. In nucleotides, the CDR3 is TGTGCCAGCAGCCGAGCGCGGACAGGGGGCGATGGCTACACCTTC. Protein: CASSRARTGGDGYTF.